This passage covers 28 T cell receptor beta chains from one sample sequenced in a study of T cells in Graves' hyperthyroidism and ophthalmopathy. Researchers took RNA transcripts and amplified the TCR beta CDR3 regions from them. The HTBI primer set was used in a first-round RT-PCR of the TCR CDR3. TCRdb processed the multiplex PCR reads anew with MiXCR; each CDR3 protein has one entry. The table records fewer than 450,000 distinct CDR3 sequences, about a sixth of them present only once. Sequencing used blood. The receptors shown here come from a woman aged 25 to 39 with Graves' hyperthyroidism that later progressed to Graves' ophthalmopathy.

A few counts support this clonotype. The rearrangement joins TRBV4-1 to TRBJ2-7; possibly TRBD1 or TRBD2 for D (5 bases each). CDR3 length: 12 residues. Germline CDR1 reads MGHRA; CDR2 reads YSYEKL. V shed 6 bases and J shed 1 base, with 7 bases lying between them. The CDR3 DNA sequence: TGCGCCAGCAGGGGGGAATCCTACGAGCAGTACTTC. Protein: CASRGESYEQYF.

Many counts were recorded for this clonotype. The chain is built from TRBV27 and TRBJ2-3; TRBD2 is a possible D gene (6 bases). The CDR3 is made up of 18 amino acids. Germline V gene sequence: CDR1 MNHEY, CDR2 SMNVEV (reference sequence). The V end lost 1 base, the J end lost 1 base, and 18 bases lay between the germline ends. The CDR3 region has the DNA TGTGCCAGCAGTTTATTGGGAGCGGGTCTCCCAGGCACAGATACGCAGTATTTT. This encodes CASSLLGAGLPGTDTQYF.

This clonotype was detected many times. The chain combines TRBV4-2 with TRBJ2-5, with 7 positions matching TRBD1. V trimming: 0 bases; J trimming: 3 bases; junction bases outside the gene matches: 1. Germline V gene lookup returns CDR1 LGHNA and CDR2 YNFKEQ. This CDR3 spans 14 amino acids. In nucleotides, the CDR3 is TGTGCCAGCAGCCAAGAAGGGGGCGAAGAGACCCAGTACTTC. It codes for CASSQEGGEETQYF.

The V and J genes are TRBV27 and TRBJ2-1; the D gene could be TRBD1 or TRBD2 (5 bases each). With 2 bases removed from V and 0 bases from J, the gap between germline ends came to 20 bases. The CDR3 is 19 residues long. CDR1 and CDR2 from the germline V gene are MNHEY and SMNVEV (reference sequence). In DNA, the CDR3 is TGTGCCAGCAGTTTACTACACGCCTCATTTGGGGGCTCCTACAATGAGCAGTTCTTC. Amino acid sequence: CASSLLHASFGGSYNEQFF.

At least ten counts were recorded for this clonotype. CDR3 DNA sequence: TGTGCCAGCAGCTTTAGCGGAGCGAACACCGGGGAGCTGTTTTTT. It is translated as CASSFSGANTGELFF. The rearrangement links TRBV11-2 to TRBJ2-2; maybe TRBD2 (6 bases). CDR1 is SGHAT and CDR2 is FQNNGV in the germline V gene. This CDR3 is built from 15 residues. Trimming removed 3 bases from V and 0 bases from J, with 8 bases in between. The whole variable domain, filled in from reference TRBV11-2 and TRBJ2-2, reads EAGVAQSPRYKIIEKRQSVAFWCNPISGHATLYWYQQILGQGPKLLIQFQNNGVVDDSQLPKDRFSAERLKGVDSTLKIQPAKLEDSAVYLCASSFSGANTGELFFGEGSRLTVL.

This clonotype showed up many times. The gene calls are TRBV12-3 or TRBV12-4 and TRBJ2-5; 12 bases line up with TRBD2. The CDR3 runs to 16 residues. J lost 2 bases, V lost 6 bases, and 7 bases had no gene match. CDR3 nucleotide sequence: TGTGCCAGCAGCCTAACTAGCGGGGGGTCACAAGAGACCCAGTACTTC. Its protein is CASSLTSGGSQETQYF.

This clonotype was detected only a few times. V gene TRBV4-1 combines with J gene TRBJ2-6, with 8 bases identical to TRBD2. Trimming took 2 bases from V and 2 from J; bases not matched to a gene: 5. From germline, CDR1 is MGHRA and CDR2 YSYEKL. The CDR3 contains 17 residues. CDR3 loop: CASSQTGGFAGANVLTF. CDR3 sequence (DNA): TGCGCCAGCAGCCAAACGGGAGGGTTCGCTGGGGCCAACGTCCTGACTTTC.

This clonotype was seen at least ten times. The chain joins TRBV6-1 to TRBJ2-2; TRBD2 agrees at 9 bases. Germline V gene sequence: CDR1 MNHNS, CDR2 SASEGT. With 4 bases clipped from V and 7 bases from J, the junction kept 1 base outside the gene matches. The CDR3 runs 13 residues. The CDR3 sequence: CASSVTSGGELFF. CDR3 nucleotide sequence: TGTGCCAGCAGTGTGACTAGCGGCGGGGAGCTGTTTTTT.

At least ten counts were recorded for this clonotype. The V and J genes are TRBV2 and TRBJ1-6; D unresolved. The V end was cut by 4 bases, the J end by 7 bases, with 14 bases between. The CDR3 has 15 residues. In germline, CDR1 is SNHLY, CDR2 FYNNEI. Written as DNA, the CDR3 is TGTGCCAGCAGTGCCTATCGGGGATCAAATTCACCCCTCCACTTT. Protein: CASSAYRGSNSPLHF.

Only a few counts were recorded for this clonotype. The chain has TRBV7-6 and TRBJ2-7; 9 nucleotides agree with TRBD1. Germline V lookup: CDR1 SGHVS, CDR2 FNYEAQ. CDR3 length: 16 residues. Unmatched junction bases numbered 8, after V lost 1 base and J lost 4 bases. CDR3 sequence reads: CASSLGAKTGGYEQYF. CDR3 in DNA: TGTGCCAGCAGCTTAGGTGCAAAGACAGGGGGGTACGAGCAGTACTTC.

This chain joins TRBV5-5 and TRBJ2-2, with TRBD1 identical over 7 bases. V gave up 2 bases and J gave up 8 bases; unmatched junction bases: 9. Germline CDR1 reads SGHKS; CDR2 reads YYEKEE (reference sequence). The CDR3 spans 15 residues. Here the CDR3 DNA reads TGTGCCAGCAGCTTATTCACAGGGGTTTGGGGGGAGCTGTTTTTT. Translating gives CASSLFTGVWGELFF.

This clonotype showed up many times. The genes are TRBV7-8 and TRBJ2-1, with D possibly being TRBD1 (6 bases). V was trimmed by 5 bases and J by 0 bases, leaving 14 bases between them. Looked up from germline, CDR1 is SGHVS and CDR2 is FQNEAQ. The CDR3 has 16 amino acids. The DNA for the CDR3 is TGTGCCAGCAGCAGCAACACAGGGTTCTCCTACAATGAGCAGTTCTTC. Translation gives CASSSNTGFSYNEQFF.

This clonotype was seen repeatedly, ten times or more. The chain carries TRBV6-1 and TRBJ2-3, with 14 bases fitting TRBD2. With 8 bases clipped from V and 6 bases from J, the junction kept 7 bases outside the gene matches. The germline V gene encodes CDR1 MNHNS and CDR2 SASEGT. This CDR3 has 15 residues. CDR3 nucleotide sequence: TGTGCCAGCGGGATGACTAGCGGGGGGGGGGATACGCAGTATTTT. Translating it yields CASGMTSGGGDTQYF.

This clonotype occurred many times. V and J are TRBV10-3 and TRBJ1-1; D is perhaps TRBD1 (6 bases). Germline CDR1 ENHRY, CDR2 SYGVKD. Trimming cost V 5 bases and J 7 bases, with 11 bases left between them. The CDR3 covers 12 residues. CDR3 region: CAISMDSFEAFF. The CDR3 DNA reads TGTGCCATCAGTATGGACAGTTTTGAAGCTTTCTTT.

This clonotype has a count of ten or more. The chain employs TRBV27 and TRBJ2-7, with a tentative D call TRBD1 (5 bases). Trimming left V 3 bases short and J 2 bases short, with 14 bases between. This CDR3 is 15 amino acids long. Germline V gives CDR1 MNHEY, CDR2 SMNVEV (reference sequence). DNA of the CDR3: TGTGCCAGCAGTTTCATCCCAGGGTCGACCTACGAGCAGTACTTC. It translates to CASSFIPGSTYEQYF.

This clonotype was found many times. V gene TRBV12-3 or TRBV12-4 combines with J gene TRBJ2-1, with D maybe TRBD2 (6 bases). CDR3 length equals 14 residues. V lost 1 base to trimming and J lost 7 bases, with 11 bases between them. This CDR3 reads CASSLELAQNEQFF. CDR3 in DNA: TGTGCCAGCAGTTTAGAACTAGCTCAAAATGAGCAGTTCTTC.

This clonotype has at least ten counts. J is TRBJ2-1 and V is TRBV2, with a tentative D call TRBD1 (6 bases). The ends were cut back, 10 bases at V and 10 bases at J, with 17 bases in the middle. This CDR3 spans 12 amino acids. Germline lookup yields CDR1 SNHLY and CDR2 FYNNEI. The CDR3 region is CATPAGAREQFF. In nucleotides, the CDR3 is TGTGCCACCCCGGCAGGGGCGCGCGAGCAGTTCTTC.

This clonotype was counted at least ten times. V and J are TRBV28 and TRBJ1-2; a weak D match, TRBD1 (6 bases). With 1 base removed from V and 6 bases from J, the gap between germline ends came to 15 bases. CDR3 length equals 15 residues. Germline V gene sequence: CDR1 MDHEN, CDR2 SYDVKM. The CDR3 is CASSLSPVAGDGYTF. CDR3 nucleotides: TGTGCCAGCAGTTTATCTCCCGTGGCAGGGGATGGCTACACCTTC.

The sample holds many counts of this clonotype. The chain recombines TRBV6-1 with TRBJ1-2; 10 bases are a match to TRBD1. The CDR3 is 14 residues long. The germline gives CDR1 MNHNS, CDR2 SASEGT. The trim removed 4 bases at V and 6 bases at J, leaving 5 bases unmatched. CDR3 DNA: TGTGCCAGCAGTGTAGACAGGGGGCGAGATGGCTACACCTTC. Residues: CASSVDRGRDGYTF.

The chain combines TRBV20-1 with TRBJ2-3, with no clear D. CDR1 and CDR2 from the germline V gene are DFQATT and SNEGSKA (reference sequence). The V end lost 3 bases, the J end lost 0 bases, and 13 bases lay between the germline ends. The CDR3 has 15 amino acids. This chain's CDR3 is CSASPETASTDTQYF. For the CDR3, the DNA is TGCAGTGCTAGTCCCGAAACGGCTAGCACAGATACGCAGTATTTT.

The rearrangement links TRBV2 to TRBJ1-2; D is ambiguous. Trimming cost V 10 bases and J 4 bases, with 19 bases left between them. The germline V gene has CDR1 SNHLY and CDR2 FYNNEI. The CDR3 extends over 14 amino acids. CDR3 in amino acids: CATNTPGRVYGYTF. The CDR3 coding sequence is TGTGCCACCAACACCCCTGGGAGGGTCTATGGCTACACCTTC.

V and J are TRBV20-1 and TRBJ2-7, with TRBD2 as a possible D gene (5 bases). CDR3 length equals 10 residues. Germline loops: CDR1 DFQATT, CDR2 SNEGSKA (reference sequence). For the CDR3, the DNA is TGCAGCGGAGGTGCCTACGAGCAGTACTTC. It is translated as CSGGAYEQYF.

The rearrangement links TRBV5-1 to TRBJ2-4, with D possibly TRBD2 on 6 matching bases. Between the trimmed V and J ends, which lost 1 base and 15 bases, there was a span of 14 bases. Germline assignment: CDR1 SGHRS and CDR2 YFSETQ. The CDR3 consists of 12 residues. The CDR3 region is CASSLLLAVRYF. The CDR3 DNA follows: TGCGCCAGCAGCTTGTTACTAGCCGTTAGGTACTTC. The whole variable domain, remainder taken from reference TRBV5-1 and TRBJ2-4, is KAGVTQTPRYLIKTRGQQVTLSCSPISGHRSVSWYQQTPGQGLQFLFEYFSETQRNKGNFPGRFSGRQFSNSRSEMNVSTLELGDSALYLCASSLLLAVRYFGAGTRLSVL.

This clonotype was seen many times. V is TRBV3-1 and J is TRBJ2-7, with 7 positions matching TRBD2. CDR3 length equals 14 residues. V gave up 1 base and J gave up 3 bases; unmatched junction bases: 3. Germline CDR1 reads LGHDT; CDR2 reads YNNKEL (reference sequence). The CDR3 loop is CASSQGGRGYEQYF. The DNA of the CDR3 is TGTGCCAGCAGCCAAGGCGGGAGAGGCTACGAGCAGTACTTC.

This chain connects TRBV13 to TRBJ1-1, with D possibly being TRBD1 (6 bases). The CDR3 covers 15 residues. The V end lost 3 bases, the J end lost 2 bases, and 13 bases lay between the germline ends. Looked up from germline, CDR1 is PRHDT and CDR2 is FYEKMQ (reference sequence). DNA for the CDR3: TGTGCCAGCAGCTTGTCGGGACAAAGAAACACTGAAGCTTTCTTT. This encodes CASSLSGQRNTEAFF.

This clonotype was recorded many times. The V call is TRBV6-1, the J call TRBJ2-1; 9 bases agree with TRBD2. This CDR3 region has 16 residues. With V trimmed by 5 bases and J by 4 bases, 9 bases remained unmatched. Germline assignment: CDR1 MNHNS and CDR2 SASEGT. In DNA, the CDR3 is TGTGCCAGCAGTCCGATAGCGGGAGAGGAATACAATGAGCAGTTCTTC. Translation: CASSPIAGEEYNEQFF.

The sample holds a few counts of this clonotype. The chain joins TRBV10-3 to TRBJ2-3; 7 nucleotides line up with TRBD1. The junction had 9 bases not matched to a gene; V was cut back by 7 bases and J by 2 bases. The germline V gene encodes CDR1 ENHRY and CDR2 SYGVKD. The CDR3 totals 15 residues. CDR3 DNA: TGTGCCATCACTCCGACAGGGACAAACACAGATACGCAGTATTTT. The encoded protein is CAITPTGTNTDTQYF.

This clonotype was counted at least ten times. The chain employs TRBV20-1 and TRBJ1-1; no definite D call. The CDR3 is 15 amino acids. The V gene's germline CDR1 is DFQATT and CDR2 SNEGSKA (reference sequence). The germline V and J ends were trimmed by 5 bases and 5 bases, with 21 bases remaining between them. The CDR3 coding sequence is TGCAGTGCTCGAGCTAACGCTCGGTTATATACTGAAGCTTTCTTT. Translating gives CSARANARLYTEAFF.